This paragraph reports one TCR beta chain. The data were taken from a study of blood T cell repertoires in COVID-19. Background on the study: Samples taken during acute and convalescent COVID-19 were collected in the United States, Italy and Spain.

In the original processing: Using reference gene primer amplification, nucleated cell counts were estimated. Measured with immunoSEQ multiplex PCR; TCRdb has only the in-frame clones, and not every one. The D gene and trimming were derived from the DNA, and the V and J assignments and clone size from that table. The table shows some 170,000 clones, with about 87% occurring only once. Germline trimming cut 8 bases from V and 7 bases from J; bases unmatched to any gene: 7. CDR1 is MNHEY, CDR2 SVGAGI, per germline. CDR3 size: 13 residues. Sequencing used peripheral blood. The chain carries TRBV6-5 and TRBJ2-4; TRBD1 matches at 8 bases. The receptor comes from a woman aged 45-65 years with acute or convalescent COVID-19. CDR3 in DNA: TGTGCCAGCGGGATGACAGGGGTCAACATTCAGTACTTC. Its translation: CASGMTGVNIQYF.